Presented here are 18 T cell receptor beta chains from one specimen sequenced in a study of T cell responses to AZD1222 COVID-19 vaccine. The assay was immunoSEQ multiplex PCR, and TCRdb's table has in-frame clones only and misses some. The sample yields some 100,000 clones, around nine tenths seen once. The input for sequencing was peripheral blood, taken on day 0 of AZD1222 vaccination. All receptors come from an adult in good health.

This chain connects TRBV5-6 to TRBJ2-7; TRBD1 might be the D (6 bases). V lost 3 bases and J 4 bases, leaving 17 bases between the germline ends. Germline V gene sequence: CDR1 SGHDT, CDR2 YYEEEE. CDR3 length equals 15 residues. The CDR3 coding sequence is TGTGCCAGCAGCTCAGGGGCCGTGCCACCTTACGAGCAGTACTTC. This encodes CASSSGAVPPYEQYF.

This chain uses TRBV6-2 or TRBV6-3 with TRBJ1-4; TRBD1 matches at 11 bases. V was clipped by 6 bases and J by 8 bases; unmatched bases: 8. The CDR3 spans 15 residues. CDR1 and CDR2 from the germline V gene are MNHEY and SVGEGT. The CDR3 protein is CASSRRTGGAEKLFF. CDR3 DNA sequence: TGTGCCAGCAGCCGTAGGACAGGGGGCGCAGAAAAACTGTTTTTT.

J is TRBJ2-1 and V is TRBV6-5; 14 bases are shared with TRBD2. Germline CDR1 and CDR2: MNHEY and SVGAGI. J lost 7 bases, V lost 7 bases, and 6 bases had no gene match. The CDR3 covers 15 residues. The CDR3 DNA reads as TGTGCCAGCACCGGGACTAGCGGGAGTATAAATGAGCAGTTCTTC. It specifies CASTGTSGSINEQFF.

The chain employs TRBV5-1 and TRBJ2-5; either TRBD1 or TRBD2 may supply D (7 bases each). Germline CDR1 is SGHRS and CDR2 is YFSETQ. V was cut by 3 bases and J by 0 bases, with 18 bases left in between. There are 17 residues in the CDR3. The CDR3, as DNA: TGCGCCAGCAGCTCCGCCCGGCAGGGGGGGTACCAAGAGACCCAGTACTTC. Protein product: CASSSARQGGYQETQYF.

This chain uses TRBV19 with TRBJ2-1, with 7 bases identical to TRBD2. After removal of 2 bases from V and 1 base from J, the junction contained 11 bases not matched to a gene. The CDR3 extends over 18 amino acids. Germline CDR1 LNHDA, CDR2 SQIVND (reference sequence). Here the CDR3 DNA reads TGTGCCAGTAGTATAACTAGCGCGACTGGGAGGTCCTACAATGAGCAGTTCTTC. Translation gives CASSITSATGRSYNEQFF.

The V and J genes are TRBV5-1 and TRBJ2-1, with D uncertain. Deletions cut 1 base from V and 3 bases from J, with 11 bases between. Germline V lookup: CDR1 SGHRS, CDR2 YFSETQ. The CDR3 has 15 residues. Written as DNA, the CDR3 is TGCGCCAGCAGCTTGTCCCTCATGGACTACAATGAGCAGTTCTTC. Its protein is CASSLSLMDYNEQFF.

The chain recombines TRBV4-1 with TRBJ1-2, with TRBD1 as a possible D gene (6 bases). Trimming shortened V by 4 bases and J by 4 bases, and 19 bases separated the two germline ends. The CDR3 covers 16 residues. The germline gives CDR1 MGHRA, CDR2 YSYEKL. CDR3 bases: TGCGCCAGCAGCCCGGAAAACAGGGTTTTTAGCTATGGCTACACCTTC. As protein: CASSPENRVFSYGYTF.

The V and J genes are TRBV4-1 and TRBJ2-5; a possible D gene is TRBD2 (5 bases). CDR3 length: 15 residues. Germline V CDR1 and CDR2: MGHRA, YSYEKL. Trimming took off 1 base at V and 5 bases at J, with 14 bases between the two ends. The CDR3 spells CASSQALAERETQYF. DNA of the CDR3: TGCGCCAGCAGCCAAGCACTGGCCGAGCGGGAGACCCAGTACTTC.

The gene calls are TRBV11-3 and TRBJ2-2, with unresolved D. V shed 5 bases and J shed 4 bases, with 2 bases lying between them. CDR3 size: 11 residues. Germline CDR1 reads SGHNT; CDR2 reads YENEEA. CDR3 nucleotides: TGTGCCAGCAGCGCCACCGGGGAGCTGTTTTTT. This encodes CASSATGELFF.

CDR3 nucleotides: TGTGCCAGCAGCGCAGGGTTCCAAGGCACTGAAGCTTTCTTT. This codes for CASSAGFQGTEAFF. The chain couples TRBV11-3 to TRBJ1-1; perhaps TRBD1 as D (5 bases). Per germline, CDR1 SGHNT and CDR2 YENEEA. The CDR3 runs 14 residues. Trimming cost V 5 bases and J 4 bases, with 14 bases left between them.

The gene calls are TRBV29-1 and TRBJ2-7, with D possibly matching TRBD2 (5 bases). The CDR3 totals 13 residues. Germline V gene lookup returns CDR1 SQVTM and CDR2 ANQGSEA. V lost 3 bases to trimming and J lost 7 bases, with 16 bases between them. As DNA, the CDR3 is TGCAGCGTTGAGCCGGGATCGACCGGGGAGCAGTACTTC. Translating gives CSVEPGSTGEQYF.

The rearrangement joins TRBV5-1 to TRBJ2-6; D possibly corresponds to TRBD1 (7 bases). V lost 5 bases to trimming and J lost 1 base, with 19 bases between them. Germline assignment: CDR1 SGHRS and CDR2 YFSETQ. There are 18 residues in the CDR3. CDR3: CASSRAPGGLSGANVLTF. CDR3 DNA sequence: TGCGCCAGCAGTCGGGCGCCAGGGGGACTTTCTGGGGCCAACGTCCTGACTTTC.

J is TRBJ1-3 and V is TRBV4-2; D uncertain. The CDR3 runs 20 residues. Germline loops: CDR1 LGHNA, CDR2 YNFKEQ. V was shortened by 0 bases and J by 4 bases, with 25 bases between the two germline ends. CDR3 sequence reads: CASSQDPPLQRAGPGNTIYF. CDR3 nucleotides: TGTGCCAGCAGCCAAGATCCCCCTCTGCAGCGAGCCGGACCGGGAAACACCATATATTTT.

This chain links TRBV6-1 with TRBJ1-2; 10 bases map to TRBD1. The CDR3 sequence is 15 residues long. V shed 3 bases, J shed 1 base, and the junction held 2 bases outside the gene matches. Germline values: CDR1 MNHNS, CDR2 SASEGT. The CDR3 DNA sequence: TGTGCCAGCAGTGAGACAGGGGGCAGTAACTATGGCTACACCTTC. This encodes CASSETGGSNYGYTF.

The chain carries TRBV5-1 and TRBJ2-3; D remains ambiguous. With 0 bases removed from V and 5 bases from J, the gap between germline ends came to 7 bases. Germline V gene sequence: CDR1 SGHRS, CDR2 YFSETQ. The CDR3 covers 13 residues. Written as DNA, the CDR3 is TGCGCCAGCAGCTTGGATAGACTAGATACGCAGTATTTT. Its translation: CASSLDRLDTQYF.

The chain carries TRBV12-5 and TRBJ1-2; D not certain. The CDR3 runs to 14 residues. V was trimmed by 6 bases and J by 0 bases, leaving 11 bases between them. Germline V lookup: CDR1 LGHNT, CDR2 FRNRAP. The CDR3 region has the DNA TGTGCTAGTGGGAATATACAGCCTAACTATGGCTACACCTTC. This gives the protein CASGNIQPNYGYTF.

This clone has a handful of counts. The chain has TRBV6-5 and TRBJ1-5; 8 bases are shared with TRBD1. The CDR3 is 14 amino acids. The germline V gene encodes CDR1 MNHEY and CDR2 SVGAGI. Trimming cost V 4 bases and J 6 bases; bases outside gene matches: 5. CDR3 sequence reads: CASSFPDRGQPQHF. The CDR3 nucleotides read TGTGCCAGCAGTTTTCCCGACAGGGGTCAGCCCCAGCATTTT.

The chain recombines TRBV5-5 with TRBJ2-3, with 11 bases fitting TRBD1. From germline, CDR1 is SGHKS and CDR2 YYEKEE (reference sequence). V was clipped by 6 bases and J by 4 bases; unmatched bases: 7. The CDR3 has 15 residues. The CDR3: CASTTGTGGPDTQYF. Written as DNA, the CDR3 is TGTGCCAGCACCACCGGGACAGGGGGACCAGATACGCAGTATTTT.